This T cell receptor beta chain appears in the sequencing data of a study of lymphopenia after photon versus proton radiotherapy. Some clones are missing from TCRdb's copy, which holds only in-frame ones; the method was immunoSEQ multiplex PCR. This sample has roughly 61,000 clones, with around 87% found just once. The germline gives CDR1 SGHTA, CDR2 FQGNSA. J lost 2 bases, V lost 1 base, and 2 bases had no gene match. The CDR3 is 14 amino acids. Study-wide points: After the lymphocyte nadir, photon-treated repertoires showed oligoclonal expansion, especially of CD8+ Temra cells. Authors raise, but do not show, better survival with proton therapy. Relative stability marked proton patients; photon patients lost diversity and naive cells.

This clone was observed once. The target antigen is unknown. Sample: peripheral blood, taken from a patient treated with proton-based radiotherapy. The rearrangement joins TRBV7-2 to TRBJ2-7; TRBD2 matches 7 bases. This receptor was obtained from a man older than 75 with esophageal cancer. The CDR3 nucleotides read TGTGCCAGCAGCTTAGGGGGAGGGCCCTACGAGCAGTACTTC. This translates into CASSLGGGPYEQYF.